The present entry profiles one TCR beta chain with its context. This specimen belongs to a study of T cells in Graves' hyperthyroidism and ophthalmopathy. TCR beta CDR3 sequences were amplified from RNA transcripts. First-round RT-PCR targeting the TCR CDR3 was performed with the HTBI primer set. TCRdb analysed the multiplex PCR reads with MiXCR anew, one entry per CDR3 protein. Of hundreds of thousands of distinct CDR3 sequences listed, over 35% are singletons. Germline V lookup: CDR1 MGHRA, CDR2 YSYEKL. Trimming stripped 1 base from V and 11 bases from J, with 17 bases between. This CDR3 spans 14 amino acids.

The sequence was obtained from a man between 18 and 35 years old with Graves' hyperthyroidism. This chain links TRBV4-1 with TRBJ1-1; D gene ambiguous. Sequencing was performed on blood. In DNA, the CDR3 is TGCGCCAGCAGCCAAGTTAGTCAGCCAGCCTCCGCTTTCTTT. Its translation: CASSQVSQPASAFF.